The 20 T cell receptor beta chains below were found in one sample sequenced in a study of cytomegalovirus exposure and HLA in healthy donors. 60 Vbeta and 13 Jbeta primers were used in PCR. Clones were read by immunoSEQ multiplex PCR, and TCRdb kept only the in-frame ones, dropping some. This sample has about 180,000 clones, with around three quarters found just once. Sequences were obtained from PBMCs. The receptor source for this set is a man between 35 and 55 years old in good health and CMV-seronegative.

The rearrangement uses TRBV7-9 and TRBJ1-5; maybe TRBD1 (6 bases). The ends were cut back, 1 base at V and 3 bases at J, with 10 bases in the middle. The CDR3 is made up of 15 amino acids. Germline loops: CDR1 SEHNR, CDR2 FQNEAQ (reference sequence). The CDR3 bases are TGTGCCAGCAGCTTAGAGGGGGGGGTCAATCAGCCCCAGCATTTT. It encodes CASSLEGGVNQPQHF.

This clone was observed once. The chain uses TRBV10-3 and TRBJ1-1; tentative D call: TRBD1 (6 bases). The CDR3 runs to 13 residues. In germline, CDR1 is ENHRY, CDR2 SYGVKD. V was clipped by 6 bases and J by 3 bases, with 11 bases between them. The CDR3 DNA follows: TGTGCCATCAGCAGGGGAGAGGACACTGAAGCTTTCTTT. It encodes CAISRGEDTEAFF.

The rearrangement joins TRBV5-6 to TRBJ2-7, with 7 bases aligning to TRBD1. The germline V gene has CDR1 SGHDT and CDR2 YYEEEE. The CDR3 spans 14 residues. V trimming: 0 bases; J trimming: 1 base; junction bases outside the gene matches: 1. The CDR3 DNA reads TGTGCCAGCAGCTTGGGGGACAGTTCCTACGAGCAGTACTTC. Protein: CASSLGDSSYEQYF.

V is TRBV19 and J is TRBJ1-1; D uncertain. Germline V lookup: CDR1 LNHDA, CDR2 SQIVND (reference sequence). This CDR3 spans 15 amino acids. Deletions cut 8 bases from V and 0 bases from J, with 16 bases between. The CDR3 protein is CASSPGFTMNTEAFF. CDR3 sequence (DNA): TGTGCCAGTTCCCCGGGGTTTACTATGAACACTGAAGCTTTCTTT.

This chain uses TRBV5-4 with TRBJ2-7; 7 nucleotides match TRBD1. The length of the CDR3 is 14 residues. Per germline, CDR1 SGHNT and CDR2 YYREEE (reference sequence). Trimming at V came to 4 bases and at J to 7 bases, leaving 11 bases not matched to a gene. CDR3 sequence reads: CASSQGTGEFEQYF. The CDR3, as DNA: TGTGCCAGCAGCCAAGGCACAGGGGAATTTGAGCAGTACTTC. The full variable domain, rest sourced from reference TRBV5-4 and TRBJ2-7, is ETGVTQSPTHLIKTRGQQVTLRCSSQSGHNTVSWYQQALGQGPQFIFQYYREEENGRGNFPPRFSGLQFPNYSSELNVNALELDDSALYLCASSQGTGEFEQYFGPGTRLTVT.

This rearrangement joins TRBV2 to TRBJ2-3; D remains ambiguous. The CDR3 contains 15 residues. Deletions cut 7 bases from V and 0 bases from J, with 14 bases between. Germline CDR1 reads SNHLY; CDR2 reads FYNNEI. CDR3 sequence: CASKSPGSSTDTQYF. As DNA, the CDR3 is TGTGCCAGCAAGTCGCCAGGTTCGAGCACAGATACGCAGTATTTT.

V gene TRBV19 combines with J gene TRBJ1-4, with D possibly being TRBD1 (6 bases). Germline loops: CDR1 LNHDA, CDR2 SQIVND (reference sequence). CDR3 length: 14 residues. V was trimmed by 3 bases and J by 5 bases, leaving 10 bases between them. The chain's CDR3 is CASSIWTVNEKLFF. As DNA, the CDR3 is TGTGCCAGTAGTATCTGGACAGTAAATGAAAAACTGTTTTTT.

The chain couples TRBV7-7 to TRBJ2-5; TRBD2 matches 13 bases. Germline V gene data show CDR1 as SSHAT and CDR2 as FNYEAQ (reference sequence). The CDR3 runs 16 residues. V gave up 5 bases and J gave up 2 bases; unmatched junction bases: 5. CDR3 nucleotides: TGTGCCAGCAGCCTGAGGACTAGCGGGGGACAAGAGACCCAGTACTTC. Amino acids: CASSLRTSGGQETQYF.

This clone turned up a few times. The chain carries TRBV7-2 and TRBJ2-1, with 7 bases lining up with TRBD2. There are 14 residues in the CDR3. Germline lookup yields CDR1 SGHTA and CDR2 FQGNSA. V lost 6 bases to trimming and J lost 4 bases; unmatched junction nucleotides: 6. As DNA, the CDR3 is TGTGCCAGCAGTGTAGCGGGTACTTACAATGAGCAGTTCTTC. It yields the protein CASSVAGTYNEQFF.

This chain uses TRBV10-3 with TRBJ1-2; the D gene is possibly TRBD1 (5 bases). There are 13 residues in the CDR3. Germline-derived CDR1 and CDR2 are ENHRY and SYGVKD. The V end was cut by 4 bases, the J end by 8 bases, with 14 bases between. CDR3 sequence (DNA): TGTGCCATCAGTGCCACAGGAAAGGGCGGCTACACCTTC. Residues: CAISATGKGGYTF.

Here the CDR3 reads CASSSQGQGAGETQYF. CDR3 DNA: TGCGCCAGCAGCTCCCAGGGACAGGGGGCTGGGGAGACCCAGTACTTC. This chain links TRBV5-1 with TRBJ2-5, with TRBD1 identical over 12 bases. Unmatched junction bases numbered 8, after V lost 3 bases and J lost 5 bases. The CDR3 contains 16 residues. Per the germline V gene, CDR1 is SGHRS and CDR2 is YFSETQ.

The chain is built from TRBV5-1 and TRBJ2-5, with 9 positions matching TRBD2. The J call may be mistaken, given a closer DNA end match to TRBJ2-7. From germline, CDR1 is SGHRS and CDR2 YFSETQ. This CDR3 is 13 amino acids long. The DNA of the CDR3 is TGCGCCAGCCGCCTAGCGGGACTCTACGAGCAGTACTTC. Translation gives CASRLAGLYEQYF.

The V call is TRBV19, the J call TRBJ1-1; TRBD1 matches at 8 bases. V lost 10 bases, J lost 1 base, and 11 bases stayed unmatched. The CDR3 spans 15 residues. The germline gives CDR1 LNHDA, CDR2 SQIVND (reference sequence). In DNA form, the CDR3 reads TGTGCCATAAAGGACAGGGTCGGCTCGAACACTGAAGCTTTCTTT. Translating gives CAIKDRVGSNTEAFF.

The CDR3 DNA is TGCGCCAGCAGCCAAGTACGAGACTCTCAAGAGACCCAGTACTTC. Translation gives CASSQVRDSQETQYF. The genes are TRBV4-1 and TRBJ2-5; no clear D gene. CDR1 and CDR2 from the germline V gene are MGHRA and YSYEKL. The CDR3 has 15 residues. V was cut by 1 base and J by 2 bases, with 11 bases left in between.

J is TRBJ2-1 and V is TRBV19; 9 bases align to TRBD2. With V trimmed by 3 bases and J by 6 bases, 18 bases remained unmatched. The CDR3 has 19 residues. Germline V CDR1 and CDR2: LNHDA, SQIVND (reference sequence). CDR3 region: CASSIGALGRREGFNEQFF. CDR3 DNA sequence: TGTGCCAGTAGTATCGGGGCCCTCGGGAGGCGGGAGGGCTTCAATGAGCAGTTCTTC.

The chain couples TRBV5-1 to TRBJ1-3; no definite D call. Germline lookup yields CDR1 SGHRS and CDR2 YFSETQ. Trimming shortened V by 0 bases and J by 0 bases, and 7 bases separated the two germline ends. The CDR3 contains 15 residues. CDR3 DNA: TGCGCCAGCAGCTTGGGACGGAGCTCTGGAAACACCATATATTTT. Protein product: CASSLGRSSGNTIYF.

This clone came up once. The chain employs TRBV5-8 and TRBJ2-5, with D unresolved. V was shortened by 0 bases and J by 1 base, with 4 bases between the two germline ends. The CDR3 sequence is 13 residues long. Looked up from germline, CDR1 is SGHTS and CDR2 is YDEGEE. CDR3 loop: CASSLVVQETQYF. Written as DNA, the CDR3 is TGTGCCAGCAGCTTGGTAGTCCAAGAGACCCAGTACTTC.

This clone was seen once. V usage is TRBV14 and J usage is TRBJ1-6; the D is unclear. This CDR3 is built from 14 residues. Between the trimmed V and J ends, which lost 0 bases and 7 bases, there was a span of 7 bases. CDR1 is SGHDN, CDR2 FVKESK, per germline. The chain's CDR3 is CASSQDLQNSPLHF. The CDR3 DNA sequence: TGTGCCAGCAGCCAAGATCTACAGAATTCACCCCTCCACTTT.

The gene calls are TRBV6-5 and TRBJ1-2; TRBD1 might be the D (6 bases). Trimming stripped 2 bases from V and 7 bases from J, with 11 bases between. The V gene's germline CDR1 is MNHEY and CDR2 SVGAGI. The length of the CDR3 is 13 residues. CDR3 sequence reads: CASSYDRLGGYTF. The CDR3 DNA sequence: TGTGCCAGCAGTTACGACAGGTTGGGTGGCTACACCTTC.

The V call is TRBV9, the J call TRBJ2-1; 9 bases map to TRBD2. The germline V gene has CDR1 SGDLS and CDR2 YYNGEE. Unmatched junction bases numbered 7, after V lost 0 bases and J lost 3 bases. The length of the CDR3 is 17 residues. For the CDR3, the DNA is TGTGCCAGCAGCGTAGCCTCCTTAGCGGGAGACTACAATGAGCAGTTCTTC. Translated, it gives CASSVASLAGDYNEQFF.